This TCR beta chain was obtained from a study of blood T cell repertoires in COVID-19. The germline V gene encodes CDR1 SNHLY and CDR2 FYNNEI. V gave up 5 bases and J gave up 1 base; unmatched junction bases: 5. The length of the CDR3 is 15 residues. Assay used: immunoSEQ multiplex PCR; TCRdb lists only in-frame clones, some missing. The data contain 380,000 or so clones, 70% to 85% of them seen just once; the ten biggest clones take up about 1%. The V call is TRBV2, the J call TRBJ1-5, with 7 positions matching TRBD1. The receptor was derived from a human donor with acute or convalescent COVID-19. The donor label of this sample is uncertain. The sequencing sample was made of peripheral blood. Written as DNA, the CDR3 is TGTGCCAGCAGTCCGCAGGGGGTGAGCAATCAGCCCCAGCATTTT. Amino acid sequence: CASSPQGVSNQPQHF.